These 3 T cell receptor beta chains share one sample of origin, sequenced in a study of blood T cell repertoires in COVID-19. Profiling relied on immunoSEQ multiplex PCR, and the TCRdb table lists in-frame clones only, not all of them. The sample lists 350,000 to 550,000 clones, roughly 90% seen once, with approximately 4.3% in the top ten. The material sequenced was peripheral blood. The source of these receptors is a woman in her 30s with acute or convalescent COVID-19.

This clone was seen only once. The chain employs TRBV28 and TRBJ1-5; D call uncertain. V lost 4 bases and J 9 bases, leaving 7 bases between the germline ends. Germline V gene sequence: CDR1 MDHEN, CDR2 SYDVKM. The CDR3 spans 11 residues. The CDR3 spells CASSSWRPQHF. In DNA, the CDR3 is TGTGCCAGCAGTTCTTGGAGGCCCCAGCATTTT.

The gene calls are TRBV30 and TRBJ1-6; 7 bases fit TRBD1. The CDR3 consists of 15 residues. Trimming took 3 bases from V and 1 from J; bases not matched to a gene: 3. Germline CDR1 and CDR2: GTSNPN and SVGIG (reference sequence). The CDR3 reads CAWSAGGSYNSPLHF. The CDR3 DNA reads TGTGCCTGGAGCGCAGGGGGGTCCTATAATTCACCCCTCCACTTT. Supplemented by reference TRBV30 and TRBJ1-6, the full variable domain reads SQTIHQWPATLVQPVGSPLSLECTVEGTSNPNLYWYRQAAGRGLQLLFYSVGIGQISSEVPQNLSASRPQDRQFILSSKKLLLSDSGFYLCAWSAGGSYNSPLHFGNGTRLTVT.

This clone showed up just once. The V and J genes are TRBV27 and TRBJ2-7, with D maybe TRBD1 (5 bases). Germline lookup yields CDR1 MNHEY and CDR2 SMNVEV (reference sequence). The CDR3 covers 12 residues. Trimming removed 5 bases from V and 4 bases from J, with 9 bases in between. Written as DNA, the CDR3 is TGTGCCAGCAGTGCCCCAGGGTACGAGCAGTACTTC. Its translation: CASSAPGYEQYF.